These 10 T cell receptor beta chains came from one sample sequenced in a study of CD8+ T cells in alopecia areata. Treatment of the sample: oral pan-JAK inhibitor, 5-10 mg twice daily. RNA was extracted and reverse transcribed into cDNA as the sequencing template. Some clones are missing from TCRdb's copy, which holds only in-frame ones; the method was immunoSEQ multiplex PCR. The sample carries 150,000 to 200,000 clones, less than 70% recorded once. The starting material was CD4+ T cells sorted from blood, obtained at week 24, from a patient treated with tofacitinib. The receptors were gathered from a human donor with alopecia areata.

The J gene is TRBJ1-1, the V gene TRBV7-9, with unresolved D. Germline V gene sequence: CDR1 SEHNR, CDR2 FQNEAQ (reference sequence). V was trimmed by 4 bases and J by 1 base, leaving 7 bases between them. The CDR3 consists of 13 residues. The CDR3 DNA reads as TGTGCCAGCAGCTCGACTAAGAACACTGAAGCTTTCTTT. It is translated as CASSSTKNTEAFF.

This rearrangement joins TRBV29-1 to TRBJ2-4; 10 positions match TRBD1. This CDR3 is built from 13 residues. The V segment lost 5 bases and the J segment 4 bases; nucleotides outside the gene matches: 2. Germline loops: CDR1 SQVTM, CDR2 ANQGSEA. In nucleotides, the CDR3 is TGCAGCGTTAGGGACAGGGGAAAAAACATTCAGTACTTC. It translates to CSVRDRGKNIQYF.

This chain uses TRBV5-1 with TRBJ1-1; tentatively, D is TRBD1 (6 bases). The CDR3 is 15 amino acids. CDR1 is SGHRS, CDR2 YFSETQ, per germline. Trimming cost V 4 bases and J 4 bases, with 17 bases left between them. The CDR3 region has the DNA TGCGCCAGCAGCAACCCTACGGGAGGGGGCACTGAAGCTTTCTTT. Encoded protein: CASSNPTGGGTEAFF.

This sequence joins TRBV2 and TRBJ2-7, with D possibly TRBD1 on 6 matching bases. The CDR3 has 14 amino acids. The ends were cut back, 7 bases at V and 0 bases at J, with 13 bases in the middle. Germline-derived CDR1 and CDR2 are SNHLY and FYNNEI. Here the CDR3 reads CASTIEQGSYEQYF. Written as DNA, the CDR3 is TGTGCCAGCACCATCGAACAGGGCTCCTACGAGCAGTACTTC.

The chain has TRBV6-5 and TRBJ1-2, with D possibly matching TRBD1 (5 bases). The CDR3 has 11 residues. Trimming stripped 7 bases from V and 10 bases from J, with 13 bases between. Germline V gene data show CDR1 as MNHEY and CDR2 as SVGAGI. CDR3 sequence reads: CASTQGGFYTF. The DNA for the CDR3 is TGTGCCAGCACCCAGGGCGGGTTCTACACCTTC.

CDR3 sequence: CASSESRRSYEQYF. CDR3 in DNA: TGTGCCAGCAGTGAATCGCGGAGATCCTACGAGCAGTACTTC. The V gene is TRBV6-1, the J gene TRBJ2-7; D is unclear. There are 14 residues in the CDR3. The ends were cut back, 2 bases at V and 1 base at J, with 9 bases in the middle. Germline CDR1 is MNHNS and CDR2 is SASEGT.

This clone was seen only once. Additional DNA sequences in this sample encode the identical CDR3. For the CDR3, the DNA is TGCAGCGTTCGACAGGGGCAAGAGACCCAGTACTTC. Translation: CSVRQGQETQYF. The chain couples TRBV29-1 to TRBJ2-5; TRBD1 matches at 8 bases. This CDR3 region has 12 residues. CDR1 and CDR2 (germline): SQVTM, ANQGSEA. With 5 bases clipped from V and 2 bases from J, the junction kept 1 base outside the gene matches.

The V gene is TRBV29-1, the J gene TRBJ2-7, with D unclear. The CDR3 length is 14 residues. Germline V gives CDR1 SQVTM, CDR2 ANQGSEA. V shed 4 bases and J shed 0 bases, with 13 bases lying between them. The CDR3 nucleotides are TGCAGCGTTGGAGTAGGACGAATCTCCTACGAGCAGTACTTC. Translated, it gives CSVGVGRISYEQYF.

This clone came up a few times. The chain uses TRBV27 and TRBJ2-7; maybe TRBD1 (6 bases). The germline V gene encodes CDR1 MNHEY and CDR2 SMNVEV (reference sequence). The V end was cut by 4 bases, the J end by 4 bases, with 17 bases between. The CDR3 spans 15 residues. CDR3 in DNA: TGTGCCAGCAGTTGGACAGACCTCCCTTCTTACGAGCAGTACTTC. Encoded protein: CASSWTDLPSYEQYF.

The chain carries TRBV7-9 and TRBJ2-4; D tentatively fits TRBD1 or TRBD2 (6 bases each). The V gene lost 5 bases and the J gene lost 1 base, with 18 bases spanning the gap. CDR3 length equals 17 residues. Looked up from germline, CDR1 is SEHNR and CDR2 is FQNEAQ (reference sequence). Written as DNA, the CDR3 is TGTGCCAGCAGCCCACCCGGGGGCGGGCTGGCCAAAAACATTCAGTACTTC. It yields the protein CASSPPGGGLAKNIQYF. Together with reference TRBV7-9 and TRBJ2-4, the CDR3 gives the full variable domain: DTGVSQNPRHKITKRGQNVTFRCDPISEHNRLYWYRQTLGQGPEFLTYFQNEAQLEKSRLLSDRFSAERPKGSFSTLEIQRTEQGDSAMYLCASSPPGGGLAKNIQYFGAGTRLSVL.